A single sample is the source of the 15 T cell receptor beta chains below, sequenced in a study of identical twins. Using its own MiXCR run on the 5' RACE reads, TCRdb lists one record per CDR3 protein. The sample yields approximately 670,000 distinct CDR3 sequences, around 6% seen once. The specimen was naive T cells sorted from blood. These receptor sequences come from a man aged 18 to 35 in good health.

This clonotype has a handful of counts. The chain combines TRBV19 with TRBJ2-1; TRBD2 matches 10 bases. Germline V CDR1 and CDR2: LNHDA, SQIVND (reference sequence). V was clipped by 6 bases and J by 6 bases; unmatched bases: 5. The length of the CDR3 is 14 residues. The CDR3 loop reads CASSMGLASNEQFF. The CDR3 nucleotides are TGTGCCAGTAGCATGGGACTAGCGAGCAATGAGCAGTTCTTC.

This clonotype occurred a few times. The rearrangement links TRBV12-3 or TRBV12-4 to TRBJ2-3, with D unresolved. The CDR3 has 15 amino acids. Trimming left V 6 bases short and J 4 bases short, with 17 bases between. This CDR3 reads CASSPGPKPADTQYF. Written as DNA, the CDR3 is TGTGCCAGCAGCCCCGGGCCAAAGCCCGCAGATACGCAGTATTTT.

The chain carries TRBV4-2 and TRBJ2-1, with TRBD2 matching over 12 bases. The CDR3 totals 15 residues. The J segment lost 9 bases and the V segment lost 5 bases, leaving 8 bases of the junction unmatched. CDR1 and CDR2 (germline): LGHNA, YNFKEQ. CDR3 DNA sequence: TGTGCCAGCAGCGACCGGACTAGCGGGATGGGTGAGCAGTTCTTC. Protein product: CASSDRTSGMGEQFF.

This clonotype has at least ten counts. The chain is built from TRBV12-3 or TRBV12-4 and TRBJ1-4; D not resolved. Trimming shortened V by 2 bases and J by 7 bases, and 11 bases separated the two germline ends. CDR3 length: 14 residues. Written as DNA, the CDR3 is TGTGCCAGCAGTTTACGGGTCGTAGGTGAAAAACTGTTTTTT. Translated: CASSLRVVGEKLFF.

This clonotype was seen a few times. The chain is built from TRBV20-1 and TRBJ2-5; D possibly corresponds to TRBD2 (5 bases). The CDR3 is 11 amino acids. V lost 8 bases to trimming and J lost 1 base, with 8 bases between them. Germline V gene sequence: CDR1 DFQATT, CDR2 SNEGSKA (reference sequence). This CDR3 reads CSLLVQETQYF. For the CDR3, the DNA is TGCAGTCTACTAGTCCAAGAGACCCAGTACTTC.

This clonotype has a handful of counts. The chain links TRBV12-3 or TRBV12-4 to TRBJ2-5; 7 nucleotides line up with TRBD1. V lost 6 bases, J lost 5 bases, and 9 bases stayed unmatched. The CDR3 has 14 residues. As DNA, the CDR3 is TGTGCCAGCAGCCGCGACAGGGTAGGGGAGACCCAGTACTTC. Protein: CASSRDRVGETQYF.

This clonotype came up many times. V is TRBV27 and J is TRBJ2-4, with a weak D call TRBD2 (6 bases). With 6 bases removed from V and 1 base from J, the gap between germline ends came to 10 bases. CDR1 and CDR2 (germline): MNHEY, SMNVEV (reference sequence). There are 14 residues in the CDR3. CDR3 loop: CASRGGWAKNIQYF. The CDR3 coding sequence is TGTGCCAGCAGGGGAGGATGGGCCAAAAACATTCAGTACTTC.

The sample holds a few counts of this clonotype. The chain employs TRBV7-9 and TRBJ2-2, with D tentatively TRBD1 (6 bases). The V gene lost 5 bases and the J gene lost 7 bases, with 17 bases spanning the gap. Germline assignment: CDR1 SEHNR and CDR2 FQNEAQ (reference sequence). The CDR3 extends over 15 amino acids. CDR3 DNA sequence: TGTGCCAGCAGCGGCTCAAGGGGGTCCCACGGGGAGCTGTTTTTT. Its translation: CASSGSRGSHGELFF.

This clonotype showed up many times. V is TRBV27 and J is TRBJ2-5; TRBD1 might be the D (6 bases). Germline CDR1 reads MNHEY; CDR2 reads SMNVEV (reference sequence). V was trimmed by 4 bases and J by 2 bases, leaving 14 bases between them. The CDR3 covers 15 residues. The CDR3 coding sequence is TGTGCCAGCAGTTCACCCCGGGACATACAAGAGACCCAGTACTTC. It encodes CASSSPRDIQETQYF.

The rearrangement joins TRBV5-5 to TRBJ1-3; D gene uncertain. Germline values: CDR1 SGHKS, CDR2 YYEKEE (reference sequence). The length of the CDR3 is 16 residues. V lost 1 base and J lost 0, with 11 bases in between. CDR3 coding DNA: TGTGCCAGCAGCTTGTCCGTAGTGAACTCTGGAAACACCATATATTTT. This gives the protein CASSLSVVNSGNTIYF.

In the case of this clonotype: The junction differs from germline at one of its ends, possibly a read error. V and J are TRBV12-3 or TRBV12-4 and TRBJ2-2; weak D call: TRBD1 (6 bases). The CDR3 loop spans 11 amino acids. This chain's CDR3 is CASSLGQGIVF. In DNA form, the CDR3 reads TGTGCCAGCAGTTTAGGGCAGGGGATAGTTTTT.

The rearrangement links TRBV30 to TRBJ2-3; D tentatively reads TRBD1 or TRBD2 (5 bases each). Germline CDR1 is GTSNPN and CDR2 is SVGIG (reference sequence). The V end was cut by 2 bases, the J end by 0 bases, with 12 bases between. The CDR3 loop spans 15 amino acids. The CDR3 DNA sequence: TGTGCCTGGAGTCGGGGCCAACCCAGCACAGATACGCAGTATTTT. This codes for CAWSRGQPSTDTQYF. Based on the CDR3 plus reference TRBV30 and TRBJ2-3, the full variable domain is SQTIHQWPATLVQPVGSPLSLECTVEGTSNPNLYWYRQAAGRGLQLLFYSVGIGQISSEVPQNLSASRPQDRQFILSSKKLLLSDSGFYLCAWSRGQPSTDTQYFGPGTRLTVL.

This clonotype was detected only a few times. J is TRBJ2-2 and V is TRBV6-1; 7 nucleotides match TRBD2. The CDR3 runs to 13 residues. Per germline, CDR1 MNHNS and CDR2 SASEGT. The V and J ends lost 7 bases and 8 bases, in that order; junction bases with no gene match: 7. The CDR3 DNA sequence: TGTGCCAGCAAGGGGACTATGTCGGGGGAGCTGTTTTTT. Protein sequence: CASKGTMSGELFF.

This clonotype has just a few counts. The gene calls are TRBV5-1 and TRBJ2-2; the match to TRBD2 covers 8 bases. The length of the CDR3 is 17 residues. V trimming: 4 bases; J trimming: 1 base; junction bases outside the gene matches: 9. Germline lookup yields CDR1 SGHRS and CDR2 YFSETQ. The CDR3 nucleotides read TGCGCCAGCAGCGCGGGGGGTCTATTAATGAACACCGGGGAGCTGTTTTTT. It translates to CASSAGGLLMNTGELFF.

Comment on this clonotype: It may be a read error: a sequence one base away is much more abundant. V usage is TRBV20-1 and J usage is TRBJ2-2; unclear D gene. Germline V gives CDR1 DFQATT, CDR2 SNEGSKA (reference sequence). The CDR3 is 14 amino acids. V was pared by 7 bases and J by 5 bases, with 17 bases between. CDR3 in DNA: TGCAGTGAAACCTCCGCCGGACGGACCGGGGAGCTGTTTTTT. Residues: CSETSAGRTGELFF.